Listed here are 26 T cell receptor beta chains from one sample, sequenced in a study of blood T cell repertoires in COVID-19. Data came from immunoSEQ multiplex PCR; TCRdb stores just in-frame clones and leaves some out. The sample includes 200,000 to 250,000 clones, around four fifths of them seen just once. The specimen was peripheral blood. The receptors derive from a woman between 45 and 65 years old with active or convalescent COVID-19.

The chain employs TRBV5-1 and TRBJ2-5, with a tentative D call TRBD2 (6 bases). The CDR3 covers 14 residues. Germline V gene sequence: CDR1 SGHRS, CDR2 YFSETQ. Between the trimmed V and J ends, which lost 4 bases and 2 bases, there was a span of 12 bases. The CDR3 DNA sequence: TGCGCCAGCAGCGCGGGGAACCCACAAGAGACCCAGTACTTC. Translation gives CASSAGNPQETQYF. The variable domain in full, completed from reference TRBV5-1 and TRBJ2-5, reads KAGVTQTPRYLIKTRGQQVTLSCSPISGHRSVSWYQQTPGQGLQFLFEYFSETQRNKGNFPGRFSGRQFSNSRSEMNVSTLELGDSALYLCASSAGNPQETQYFGPGTRLLVL.

CDR3 coding DNA: TGTGCCAGCAGCCAAGATTTCACCCGGGGAAACTATGGCTACACCTTC. It translates to CASSQDFTRGNYGYTF. This chain uses TRBV4-2 with TRBJ1-2; D unresolved. In germline, CDR1 is LGHNA, CDR2 YNFKEQ. The CDR3 is 16 residues long. Deletions cut 0 bases from V and 2 bases from J, with 13 bases between.

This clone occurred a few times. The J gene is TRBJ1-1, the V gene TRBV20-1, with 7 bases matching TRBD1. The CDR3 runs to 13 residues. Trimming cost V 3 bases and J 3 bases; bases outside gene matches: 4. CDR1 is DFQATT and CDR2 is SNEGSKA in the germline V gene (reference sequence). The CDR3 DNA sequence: TGCAGTGCTAGTGACAGGGTGTACACTGAAGCTTTCTTT. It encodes CSASDRVYTEAFF.

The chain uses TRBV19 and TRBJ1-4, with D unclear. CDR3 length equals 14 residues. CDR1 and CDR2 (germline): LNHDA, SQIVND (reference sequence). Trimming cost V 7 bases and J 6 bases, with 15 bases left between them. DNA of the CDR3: TGTGCCAGTAATGAGGCGGGGATGGATGAAAAACTGTTTTTT. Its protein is CASNEAGMDEKLFF.

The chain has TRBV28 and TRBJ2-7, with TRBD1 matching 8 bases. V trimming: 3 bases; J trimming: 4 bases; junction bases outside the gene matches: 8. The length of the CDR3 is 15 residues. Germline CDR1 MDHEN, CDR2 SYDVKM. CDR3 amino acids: CASSFRGQGPYEQYF. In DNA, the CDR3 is TGTGCCAGCAGTTTTCGCGGACAGGGACCTTACGAGCAGTACTTC.

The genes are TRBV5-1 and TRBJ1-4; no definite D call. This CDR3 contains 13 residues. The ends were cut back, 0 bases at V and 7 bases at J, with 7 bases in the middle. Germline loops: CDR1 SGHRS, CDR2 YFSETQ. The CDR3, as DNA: TGCGCCAGCAGCTTGGATGTAGTTGAAAAACTGTTTTTT. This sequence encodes CASSLDVVEKLFF.

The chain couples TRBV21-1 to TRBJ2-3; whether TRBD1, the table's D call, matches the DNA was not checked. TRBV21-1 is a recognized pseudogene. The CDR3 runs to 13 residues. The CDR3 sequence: CARERGHRDTQYF. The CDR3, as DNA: TGTGCCAGAGAAAGGGGGCATAGGGATACGCAGTATTTT.

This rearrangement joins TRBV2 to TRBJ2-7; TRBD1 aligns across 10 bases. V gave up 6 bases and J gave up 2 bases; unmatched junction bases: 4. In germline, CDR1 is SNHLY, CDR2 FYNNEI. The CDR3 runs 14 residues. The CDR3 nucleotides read TGTGCCAGCAGACCCGGGACAGGGGCCTACGAGCAGTACTTC. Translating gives CASRPGTGAYEQYF.

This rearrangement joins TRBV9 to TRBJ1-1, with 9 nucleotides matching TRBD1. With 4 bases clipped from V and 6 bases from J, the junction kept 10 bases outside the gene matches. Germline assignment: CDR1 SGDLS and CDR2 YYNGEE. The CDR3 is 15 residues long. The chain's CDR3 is CASSSEGQGRSEAFF. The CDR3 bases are TGTGCCAGCAGCTCGGAAGGACAGGGGAGGTCTGAAGCTTTCTTT.

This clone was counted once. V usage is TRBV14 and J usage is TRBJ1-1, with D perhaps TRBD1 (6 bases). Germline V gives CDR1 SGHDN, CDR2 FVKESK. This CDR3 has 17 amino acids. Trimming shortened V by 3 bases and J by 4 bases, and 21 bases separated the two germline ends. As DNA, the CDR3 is TGTGCCAGCAGCCAGCAGGGACATCCAAGCGGGGGCACTGAAGCTTTCTTT. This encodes CASSQQGHPSGGTEAFF.

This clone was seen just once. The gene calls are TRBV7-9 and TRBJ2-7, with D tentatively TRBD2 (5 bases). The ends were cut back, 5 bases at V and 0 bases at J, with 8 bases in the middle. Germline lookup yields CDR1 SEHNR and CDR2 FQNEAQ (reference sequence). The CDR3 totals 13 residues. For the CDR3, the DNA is TGTGCCAGCAGCAGGACTGCCTCCTACGAGCAGTACTTC. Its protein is CASSRTASYEQYF.

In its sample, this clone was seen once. CDR3 nucleotides: TGTGCCAGCAGCACGGGCGGGGCTCGAGAGACCCAGTACTTC. Protein: CASSTGGARETQYF. The chain joins TRBV5-4 to TRBJ2-5, with D tentatively TRBD2 (6 bases). Trimming left V 4 bases short and J 4 bases short, with 14 bases between. The CDR3 spans 14 residues. Germline assignment: CDR1 SGHNT and CDR2 YYREEE (reference sequence).

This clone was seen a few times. The CDR3 nucleotides are TGTGCCATCACTCCCGGGACTAGCGACGTCTACGAGCAGTACTTC. It encodes CAITPGTSDVYEQYF. The chain employs TRBV10-3 and TRBJ2-7, with 10 bases fitting TRBD2. The J segment lost 3 bases and the V segment lost 7 bases, leaving 9 bases of the junction unmatched. Germline V CDR1 and CDR2: ENHRY, SYGVKD. There are 15 residues in the CDR3.

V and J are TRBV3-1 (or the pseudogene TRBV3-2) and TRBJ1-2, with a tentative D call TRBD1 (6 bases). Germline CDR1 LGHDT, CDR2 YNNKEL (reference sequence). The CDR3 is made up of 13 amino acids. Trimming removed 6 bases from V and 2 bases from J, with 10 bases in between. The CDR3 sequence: CASSLDRNYGYTF. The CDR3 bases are TGTGCCAGCAGTCTGGACAGAAACTATGGCTACACCTTC.

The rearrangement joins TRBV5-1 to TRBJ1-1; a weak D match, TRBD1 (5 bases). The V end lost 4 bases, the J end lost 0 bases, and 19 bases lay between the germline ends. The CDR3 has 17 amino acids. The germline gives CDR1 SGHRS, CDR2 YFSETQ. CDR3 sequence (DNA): TGCGCCAGCAGCCCCCGGGGGGGAGGCCCCATGAACACTGAAGCTTTCTTT. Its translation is CASSPRGGGPMNTEAFF.

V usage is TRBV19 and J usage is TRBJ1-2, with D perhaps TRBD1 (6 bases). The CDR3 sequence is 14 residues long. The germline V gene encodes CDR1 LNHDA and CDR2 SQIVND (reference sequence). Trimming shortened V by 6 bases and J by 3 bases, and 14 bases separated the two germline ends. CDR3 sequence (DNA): TGTGCCAGTAGGAACAGGGAATTCCACTATGGCTACACCTTC. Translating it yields CASRNREFHYGYTF.

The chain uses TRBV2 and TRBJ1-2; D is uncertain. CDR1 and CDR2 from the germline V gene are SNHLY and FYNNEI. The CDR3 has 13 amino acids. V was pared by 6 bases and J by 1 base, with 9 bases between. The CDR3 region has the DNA TGTGCCAGCAGCCCGCCGGGTAACTATGGCTACACCTTC. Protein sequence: CASSPPGNYGYTF.

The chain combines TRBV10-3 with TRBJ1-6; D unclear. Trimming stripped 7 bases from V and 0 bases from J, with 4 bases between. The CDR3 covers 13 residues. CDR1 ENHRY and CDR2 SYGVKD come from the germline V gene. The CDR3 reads CAIMASYNSPLHF. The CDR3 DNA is TGTGCCATCATGGCCTCCTATAATTCACCCCTCCACTTT.

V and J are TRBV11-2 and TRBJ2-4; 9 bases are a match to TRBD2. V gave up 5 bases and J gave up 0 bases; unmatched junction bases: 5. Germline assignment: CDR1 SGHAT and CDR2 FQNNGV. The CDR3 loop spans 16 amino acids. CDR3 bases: TGTGCCAGCAGCAATAGCGGGGGACTAGCCAAAAACATTCAGTACTTC. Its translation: CASSNSGGLAKNIQYF.

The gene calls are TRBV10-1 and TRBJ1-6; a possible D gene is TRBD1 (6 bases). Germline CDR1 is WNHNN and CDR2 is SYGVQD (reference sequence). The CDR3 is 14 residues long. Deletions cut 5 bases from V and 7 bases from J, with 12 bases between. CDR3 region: CASSLGAGNSPLHF. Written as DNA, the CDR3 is TGCGCCAGCAGTCTGGGGGCAGGGAATTCACCCCTCCACTTT.

The CDR3 here is CASSGRLAGGPYNEQFF. The CDR3 DNA follows: TGTGCCAGTAGTGGTCGACTAGCGGGAGGACCCTACAATGAGCAGTTCTTC. V usage is TRBV19 and J usage is TRBJ2-1; 13 bases map to TRBD2. The CDR3 covers 17 residues. Trimming cost V 5 bases and J 2 bases; bases outside gene matches: 6. Per germline, CDR1 LNHDA and CDR2 SQIVND (reference sequence).

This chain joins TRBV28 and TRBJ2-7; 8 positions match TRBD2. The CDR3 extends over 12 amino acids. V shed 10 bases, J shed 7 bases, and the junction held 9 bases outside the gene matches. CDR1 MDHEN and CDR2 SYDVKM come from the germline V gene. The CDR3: CANPGGMGEQYF. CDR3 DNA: TGTGCCAACCCGGGGGGGATGGGGGAGCAGTACTTC.

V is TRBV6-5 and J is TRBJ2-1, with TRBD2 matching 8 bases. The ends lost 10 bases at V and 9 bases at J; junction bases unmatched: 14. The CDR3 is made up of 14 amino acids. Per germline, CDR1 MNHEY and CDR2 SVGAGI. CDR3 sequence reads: CAIEGLAGRGEQFF. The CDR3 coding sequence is TGTGCCATCGAGGGGCTAGCGGGTAGGGGTGAGCAGTTCTTC.

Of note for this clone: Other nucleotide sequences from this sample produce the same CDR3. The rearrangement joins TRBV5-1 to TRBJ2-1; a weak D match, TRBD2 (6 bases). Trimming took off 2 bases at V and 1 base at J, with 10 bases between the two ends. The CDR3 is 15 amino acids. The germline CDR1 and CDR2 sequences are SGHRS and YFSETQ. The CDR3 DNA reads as TGCGCCAGCAGCTTAAGCGGGCCTTCCTACAATGAGCAGTTCTTC. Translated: CASSLSGPSYNEQFF.

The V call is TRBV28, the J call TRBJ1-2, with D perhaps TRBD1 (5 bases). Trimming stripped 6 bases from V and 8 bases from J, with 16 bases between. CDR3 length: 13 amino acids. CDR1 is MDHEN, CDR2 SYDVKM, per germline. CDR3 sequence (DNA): TGTGCCAGCAGATCCCAGGGAAGTACAGGCTACACCTTC. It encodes CASRSQGSTGYTF.

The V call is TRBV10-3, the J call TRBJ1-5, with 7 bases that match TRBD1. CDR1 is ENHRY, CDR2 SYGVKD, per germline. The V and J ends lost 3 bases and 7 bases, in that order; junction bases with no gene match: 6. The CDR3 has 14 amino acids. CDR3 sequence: CAISEQGNGQPQHF. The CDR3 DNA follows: TGTGCCATCAGTGAACAGGGGAATGGGCAGCCCCAGCATTTT.